A single sample gave rise to the 8 T cell receptor beta chains below, sequenced in a study of molecular identifiers for immune sequencing clone quantification. TCRdb itself ran the PCR reads through MiXCR, one entry per CDR3 protein. The repertoire holds roughly 12,000 distinct CDR3 sequences, with around 17% as singletons. Source material: naive CD8+ T cells from blood, with Jurkat cell RNA spiked in. Documented subset: FACS-sorted CD8+CD4-CCR7+CD45RA+ naive T cells. Receptors were obtained from a human donor in good health. Some libraries in this study had Jurkat cell RNA spiked in.

In this sample, this clonotype turned up once. A much larger clone sits a single nucleotide away, making a read error possible. Since no conserved phenylalanine or tryptophan closes the CDR3, a read error is the likely cause. The rearrangement links TRBV7-9 to TRBJ2-5; no firm D call. The CDR3 has 12 residues. The germline V gene has CDR1 SEHNR and CDR2 FQNEAQ (reference sequence). V dropped 3 bases and J dropped 4 bases, with 6 bases sitting between them. The CDR3 DNA sequence: TGTGCCAGCAGCTTCCTGGCAGAGACCCAGTACTCC. Translating it yields CASSFLAETQYS.

This clonotype is medium-sized (0.01 to 0.1%). The CDR3 coding sequence is TGCAGTGCTAGAGGCGAGGGGCCAGTATACGAGCAGTACTTC. Translation gives CSARGEGPVYEQYF. The rearrangement links TRBV20-1 to TRBJ2-7; D possibly matches TRBD1 or TRBD2 (5 bases each). The CDR3 is made up of 14 amino acids. Germline V gives CDR1 DFQATT, CDR2 SNEGSKA (reference sequence). V lost 1 base to trimming and J lost 4 bases, with 14 bases between them.

This clonotype occurred many times. V usage is TRBV5-6 and J usage is TRBJ2-7; the D gene could be TRBD1 or TRBD2 (5 bases each). Deletions cut 4 bases from V and 7 bases from J, with 18 bases between. CDR3 length equals 14 residues. Germline V CDR1 and CDR2: SGHDT, YYEEEE. In nucleotides, the CDR3 is TGTGCCAGCAGCACCGGGACCCCATTTAGTGAGCAGTACTTC. This translates into CASSTGTPFSEQYF.

This clonotype was recorded at least ten times. The rearrangement uses TRBV7-3 and TRBJ2-2; no clear D gene. V was pared by 4 bases and J by 0 bases, with 9 bases between. Germline V gene data show CDR1 as SGHTA and CDR2 as FQGTGA. The CDR3 sequence is 15 residues long. The CDR3 DNA reads as TGTGCCAGCAGCTCCGTGACTGCGAACACCGGGGAGCTGTTTTTT. This codes for CASSSVTANTGELFF.

Sample share makes this clonotype medium-sized. This sequence joins TRBV4-2 and TRBJ2-3; D perhaps matches TRBD2 (5 bases). The CDR3 totals 12 residues. Germline CDR1 LGHNA, CDR2 YNFKEQ. V was clipped by 1 base and J by 14 bases, with 13 bases between them. CDR3 residues: CASSQGGFLPYF. In nucleotides, the CDR3 is TGTGCCAGCAGCCAAGGAGGGTTTCTGCCGTATTTT.

This clonotype is judged medium-sized. The V gene is TRBV28, the J gene TRBJ1-4; the D is unclear. V was trimmed by 5 bases and J by 1 base, leaving 14 bases between them. CDR1 and CDR2 from the germline V gene are MDHEN and SYDVKM. This CDR3 has 16 residues. The CDR3 sequence: CASSLLPEGTNEKLFF. The CDR3 bases are TGTGCCAGCAGTCTCCTGCCTGAGGGAACTAATGAAAAACTGTTTTTT.

As regards this clonotype: One junction end disagrees with the germline gene, perhaps due to a read error. The chain is built from TRBV5-6 and TRBJ2-7; D not certain. The CDR3 has 14 amino acids. Per the germline V gene, CDR1 is SGHDT and CDR2 is YYEEEE. CDR3 sequence: CASSLPSSTYVQYF. The CDR3, as DNA: TGTGCCAGCAGCTTGCCTAGTTCGACCTACGTGCAGTACTTC.

By sample share, this clonotype is medium-sized. This sequence joins TRBV7-6 and TRBJ2-5, with 10 bases that match TRBD1. Germline V gene sequence: CDR1 SGHVS, CDR2 FNYEAQ. The CDR3 has 15 residues. V shed 5 bases and J 2 bases; nucleotides not matched to a gene: 5. The CDR3 DNA reads as TGTGCCAGCAGCCCCGACAGGGGGCGTCAAGAGACCCAGTACTTC. This codes for CASSPDRGRQETQYF.